The sequence of this T cell receptor beta chain was determined in a study of shared clonotypes between healthy human individuals (TCRdb year 2020). With respect to the entire study: A couple of women and a few men aged 18 to 49 years were included in the cohort. Blood TCR repertoires of about 5 healthy adults were deeply sequenced to estimate repertoire size and the extent of clonotype sharing between individuals. Each donor's leukapheresis produced roughly between roughly 0.85 and 10 billion PBMCs. Per donor, three plates each were used for CD4 naive and CD4 memory, two for CD8 naive, and one for CD8 memory. To increase sequencing depth and limit assay-specific biases, different laboratories used diverse techniques to prepare libraries and sequence TCR repertoires. The paper as a whole reports these results and caveats: Pairwise subsampling indicated that sequencing depth was expected to affect the degree of clonotype sharing among donors. Larger estimated clonotype richness was generally found for naive subsets than for memory subsets. Incomplete sequencing was indicated by rarefaction of sorted-subset datasets, despite the large sequencing depth. Across a handful of donors, around 5% of naive CD4, around 3.5% of naive CD8, around 2.1% of memory CD4, and 0.3% to 0.45% of memory CD8 clonotypes were shared. Sampling was restricted to blood, and TCR repertoires in tissue are likely to differ from TCR repertoires in blood. Compared with non-shared clonotypes, clonotypes shared by all four sorted-subset donors had higher generation probabilities. The small number of donors limited the genetic and exposure-history diversity represented.

Using the deep immunoSEQ assay, TCR CDR3 regions were amplified from genomic DNA by multiplex PCR. For each cell subset, the extracted genomic DNA was distributed evenly across all wells of several immunoSEQ 96-well plates, and each plate served as one replicate. For sorted subsets, each replicate PCR was loaded with roughly 0.2 ug genomic DNA, equivalent to 25,000 to 35,000 T cell genomes. The purified libraries were quantified using a Qubit 3.0 fluorometer, sized with a Bioanalyzer 2100, and then quantified again using the KAPA Library Quantification kit. Each immunoSEQ 96-well plate was sequenced on its own single-read 150-cycle Illumina NextSeq 550 flow cell. The source study handled its data this way. Because the immunoSEQ output included only junctional sequences and no quality scores, the filtering could not be the same as the filtering used for full-length reads. To assign V/J genes and CDR3, sequences were annotated against IMGT germline references using PyIR, a Python wrapper for IgBLAST v1.9. Reads with weak V/J assignments (E-value above 1e-6), missing CDR3, stop codons, out-of-frame junctions, or ambiguous translated residues were removed. V3J clonotypes were defined as sequences sharing an identical inferred V gene, J gene, and CDR3 amino acid sequence. To compute the percentage overlap between repertoires, the number of shared unique clonotypes was divided by the size of the smaller repertoire. Repertoire richness was assessed with RTK rarefaction, the Chao1 estimator, and Recon v2.1 estimates of unobserved clonotypes. OLGA was used to compute generation probabilities for all TCRbeta clonotypes that the gDNA method yielded from a handful of donors. This immuneACCESS table, as held by TCRdb, lists in-frame sequences with V and J called but not all clones. Of the missing ones, under half trace to an unresolved V gene in checked studies; the others have no known cause. V, J and clone size reflect that table, while D and trimming were determined from the DNA. The sample table holds about 1.5 million clones, of which 95% to 99% were seen once. The top ten constitute 0.45% of the sample.

The donors were healthy, HIV-negative adults with no recently reported acute infections or vaccinations. Every donor was a Caucasian adult residing in Nashville, Tennessee, USA. CD4+ T cells were enriched by magnetic negative selection, after which naive cells were positively selected on CD45RA and the negative fraction was taken as the memory subset. Blood was obtained by leukapheresis, after which PBMCs were separated by Ficoll-Histopaque density gradient centrifugation and cryopreserved in liquid nitrogen vapor phase. Purity and quantity of every magnetically sorted T cell population were checked by analytical flow cytometry. From each sorted fraction, genomic DNA was isolated and quantified by UV absorbance on a Nanodrop 2000c. With regard to this clone: The specificity of this receptor is unknown. Base-call qualities are not available, and no considerably larger clone is one nucleotide away.

The receptor comes from a man aged 25 to 40 in good health. Specimen: naive CD4+ T cells sorted from blood. Per the publication, the cell subset or site label means: CD45RA+ positively selected.

The sequenced DNA is TGTGCCAGCAGCCAACGTCTAATAGGTTCCTACGAGCAGTACTTC. This sequence encodes CASSQRLIGSYEQYF. Rearrangement joined TRBV14 to TRBJ2-7, with no reliable assignment of the D segment. In the germline V gene, CDR1 corresponds to SGHDN and CDR2 to FVKESK. V is clipped by 2 bases and J by 1 base, and the sequence between their germline boundaries is 12 bases long. There are 15 amino acids in the CDR3, from cysteine to phenylalanine inclusive. The sequence is cut down to CDR3 DNA, 45 bases in frame from base 1.